This is a list of T cell receptor beta chains from one sample in a study of T cell repertoires in cytomegalovirus infection. Antigens of these TCRs are unknown. TCRdb analysed the reads with MiXCR anew, one entry per CDR3 protein. Of approximately 910,000 distinct CDR3 sequences listed, roughly 30% were seen once; the top ten hold 10% to 15%. This sample comprised cultured CD8+ T cells from PBMCs, obtained from culture after CMV antigen stimulation. Receptor source: a human donor in good health (CMV status not recorded). Some clones in this sample may be carry-over from other donors' samples. Both conserved end residues are part of each CDR3. D genes are given only for firm matches. Clone size is not always given. Where it is, it says once, few, many or a class for expanded clones.

d_gene	len	v_gene	j_gene	abundance	CDR3nt	CDR3aa
.	14	TRBV7-6	TRBJ1-2	many	TGTGCCAGCAGCTTAGAAACGGGCGACTATGGCTACACCTTC	CASSLETGDYGYTF
.	11	TRBV4-1	TRBJ2-1	few	TGCGCCAGCAGCCGCCAACATGAGCAGTTCTTC	CASSRQHEQFF
.	14	TRBV6-2/TRBV6-3	TRBJ1-2	.	TGTGCCAGCAGTTACTCTCTGGGGGACTATGGCTACACCTTC	CASSYSLGDYGYTF
.	14	TRBV27	TRBJ1-1	.	TGTGCCAGCAGTTTCGGGGCGGAGAACACTGAAGCTTTCTTT	CASSFGAENTEAFF
TRBD2	15	TRBV7-9	TRBJ2-7	few	TGTGCCAGCAGCCCCCCCCAGCGGGGTCCCTACGAGCAGTACTTC	CASSPPQRGPYEQYF
TRBD1	14	TRBV5-1	TRBJ1-1	once	TGCGCCAGCAGCTTAGAGGGGGCGGACACTGAAGCTTTCTTT	CASSLEGADTEAFF
.	11	TRBV6-5	TRBJ1-2	.	TGTGCCAGCACTGCAGGCAATGGCTACACCTTC	CASTAGNGYTF
.	15	TRBV5-1	TRBJ2-7	few	TGCGCCAGCAGCTTGGAGCTGGGGGCCCCAGGCGAGCAGTACTTC	CASSLELGAPGEQYF
.	13	TRBV19	TRBJ1-1	.	TGTGCCAGTAGGACCCTGGGGAACACTGAAGCTTTCTTT	CASRTLGNTEAFF
.	11	TRBV12-5	TRBJ2-1	.	TGTGCTAGTGCCCCCGACAGTGAGCAGTTCTTC	CASAPDSEQFF
TRBD1	15	TRBV27	TRBJ1-4	.	TGTGCCAGCACTCCGATGACAGGGACTAATGAAAAACTGTTTTTT	CASTPMTGTNEKLFF
TRBD2	15	TRBV6-6	TRBJ2-3	.	TGTGCCAGCAGCACTTCACTAGCGGGGGCAGATACGCAGTATTTT	CASSTSLAGADTQYF
TRBD1	16	TRBV28	TRBJ1-6	.	TGTGCCAGCAGCCTTGACAGGGGGCAAAATAATTCACCCCTCCACTTT	CASSLDRGQNNSPLHF
.	13	TRBV19	TRBJ1-2	.	TGTGCCAGTAGTACGGTGGAAGGCTATGGCTACACCTTC	CASSTVEGYGYTF
.	19	TRBV10-3	TRBJ2-6	.	TGTGCCATCAGTGAGTCGAAGTGGTGGCCGTACTCTGGGGCCAACGTCCTGACTTTC	CAISESKWWPYSGANVLTF
TRBD2	14	TRBV10-3	TRBJ2-5	.	TGTGCCAGTAACTCTCTAGCGGCCCAAGAGACCCAGTACTTC	CASNSLAAQETQYF
TRBD1	14	TRBV6-1	TRBJ2-7	few	TGTGCCAGCAGTAAACAGGGGGCGGCCTACGAGCAGTACTTC	CASSKQGAAYEQYF
.	18	TRBV10-3	TRBJ1-2	.	TGTGCCATCAGTGAAACGTCGTCCAGGACGGAAACGCGGTATGGCTACACCTTC	CAISETSSRTETRYGYTF
TRBD2	15	TRBV5-4	TRBJ2-2	.	TGTGCCGAGGGCGAGCGGGGGGGCGGTCCCGGGGAGCTGTTTTTT	CAEGERGGGPGELFF
.	14	TRBV27	TRBJ1-1	few	TGTGCCAGCGCTATTGGGACTAGGGACACTGAAGCTTTCTTT	CASAIGTRDTEAFF